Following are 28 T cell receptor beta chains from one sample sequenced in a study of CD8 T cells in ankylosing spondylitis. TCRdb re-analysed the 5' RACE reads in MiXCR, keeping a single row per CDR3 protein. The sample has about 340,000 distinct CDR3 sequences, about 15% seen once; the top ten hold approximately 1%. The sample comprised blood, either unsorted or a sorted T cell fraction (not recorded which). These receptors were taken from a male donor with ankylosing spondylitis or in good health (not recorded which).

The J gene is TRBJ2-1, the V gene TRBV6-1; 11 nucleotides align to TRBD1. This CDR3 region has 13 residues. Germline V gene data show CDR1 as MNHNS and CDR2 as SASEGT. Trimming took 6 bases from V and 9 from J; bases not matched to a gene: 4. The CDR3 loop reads CASSTGTGGEQFF. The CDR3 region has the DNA TGTGCCAGCAGCACCGGGACAGGGGGTGAGCAGTTCTTC.

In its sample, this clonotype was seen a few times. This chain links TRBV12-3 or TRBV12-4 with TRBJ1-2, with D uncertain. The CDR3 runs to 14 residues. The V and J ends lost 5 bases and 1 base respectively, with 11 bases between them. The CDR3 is CASSPPSDNYGYTF. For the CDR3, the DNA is TGTGCCAGCAGTCCACCCTCTGATAACTATGGCTACACCTTC.

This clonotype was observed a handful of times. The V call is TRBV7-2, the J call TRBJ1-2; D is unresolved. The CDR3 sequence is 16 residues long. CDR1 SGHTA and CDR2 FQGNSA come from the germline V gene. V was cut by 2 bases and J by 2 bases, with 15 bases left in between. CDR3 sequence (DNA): TGTGCCAGCAGCTTACCCCTGGGCCGGATAAACTATGGCTACACCTTC. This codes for CASSLPLGRINYGYTF. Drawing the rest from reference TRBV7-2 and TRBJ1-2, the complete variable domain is GAGVSQSPSNKVTEKGKDVELRCDPISGHTALYWYRQSLGQGLEFLIYFQGNSAPDKSGLPSDRFSAERTGGSVSTLTIQRTQQEDSAVYLCASSLPLGRINYGYTFGSGTRLTVV.

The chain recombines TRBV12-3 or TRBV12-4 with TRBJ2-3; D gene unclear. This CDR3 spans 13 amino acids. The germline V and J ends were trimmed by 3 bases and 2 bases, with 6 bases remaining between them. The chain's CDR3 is CASSFTITDTQYF. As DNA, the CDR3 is TGTGCCAGCAGTTTTACTATCACAGATACGCAGTATTTT.

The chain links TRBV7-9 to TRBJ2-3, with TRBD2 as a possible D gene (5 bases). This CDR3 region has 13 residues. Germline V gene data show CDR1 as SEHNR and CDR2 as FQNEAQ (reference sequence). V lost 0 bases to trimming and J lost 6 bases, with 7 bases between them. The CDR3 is CASSLASVDTQYF. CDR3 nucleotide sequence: TGTGCCAGCAGCTTAGCTAGCGTGGATACGCAGTATTTT.

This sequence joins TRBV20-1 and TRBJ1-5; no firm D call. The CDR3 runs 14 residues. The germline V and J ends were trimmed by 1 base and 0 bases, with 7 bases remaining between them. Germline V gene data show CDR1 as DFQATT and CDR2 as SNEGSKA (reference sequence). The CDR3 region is CSARAGYSNQPQHF. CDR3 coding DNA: TGCAGTGCTAGAGCCGGTTATAGCAATCAGCCCCAGCATTTT.

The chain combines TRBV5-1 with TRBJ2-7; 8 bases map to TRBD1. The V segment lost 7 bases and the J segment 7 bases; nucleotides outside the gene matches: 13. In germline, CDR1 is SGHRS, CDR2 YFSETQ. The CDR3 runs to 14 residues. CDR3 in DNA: TGCGCCAGCTCGTCGACAGGGGTCTCGGGGGAGCAGTACTTC. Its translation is CASSSTGVSGEQYF.

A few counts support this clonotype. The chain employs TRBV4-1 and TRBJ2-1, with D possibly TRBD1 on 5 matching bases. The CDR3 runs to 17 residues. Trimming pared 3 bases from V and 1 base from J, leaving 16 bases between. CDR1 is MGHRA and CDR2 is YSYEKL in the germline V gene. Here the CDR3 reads CASSQHEQATSYNEQFF. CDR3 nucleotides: TGCGCCAGCAGCCAGCACGAACAGGCTACGTCCTACAATGAGCAGTTCTTC.

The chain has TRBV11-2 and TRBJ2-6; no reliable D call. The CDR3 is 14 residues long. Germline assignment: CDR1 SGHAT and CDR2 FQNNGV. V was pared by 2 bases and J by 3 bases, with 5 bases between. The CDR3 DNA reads TGTGCCAGCAGCTTATCTTATGGGGCCAACGTCCTGACTTTC. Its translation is CASSLSYGANVLTF.

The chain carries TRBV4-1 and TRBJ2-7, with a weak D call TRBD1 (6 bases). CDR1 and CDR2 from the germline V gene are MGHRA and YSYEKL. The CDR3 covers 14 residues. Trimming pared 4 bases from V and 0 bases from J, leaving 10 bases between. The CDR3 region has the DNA TGCGCCAGCAGCCCTAAGGGACACTCCTACGAGCAGTACTTC. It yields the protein CASSPKGHSYEQYF.

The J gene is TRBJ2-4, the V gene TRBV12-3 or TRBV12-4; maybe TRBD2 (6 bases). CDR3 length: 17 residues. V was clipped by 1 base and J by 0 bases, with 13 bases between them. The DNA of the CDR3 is TGTGCCAGCAGTTTAGGGGTTGGGGGACTAGCCAAAAACATTCAGTACTTC. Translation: CASSLGVGGLAKNIQYF.

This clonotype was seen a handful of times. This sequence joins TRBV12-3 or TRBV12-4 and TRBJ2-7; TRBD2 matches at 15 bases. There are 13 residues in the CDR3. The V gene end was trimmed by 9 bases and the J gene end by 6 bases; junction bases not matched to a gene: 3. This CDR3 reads CASVGLAGGEQYF. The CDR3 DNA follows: TGTGCCAGTGTGGGACTAGCGGGAGGCGAGCAGTACTTC.

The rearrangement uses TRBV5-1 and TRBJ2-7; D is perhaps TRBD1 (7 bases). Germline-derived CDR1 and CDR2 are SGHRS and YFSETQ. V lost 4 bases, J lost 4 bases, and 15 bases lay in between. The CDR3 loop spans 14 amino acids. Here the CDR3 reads CASSPQGDSYEQYF. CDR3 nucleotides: TGCGCCAGCAGCCCCCAGGGGGACTCTTACGAGCAGTACTTC. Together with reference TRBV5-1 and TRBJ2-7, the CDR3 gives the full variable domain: KAGVTQTPRYLIKTRGQQVTLSCSPISGHRSVSWYQQTPGQGLQFLFEYFSETQRNKGNFPGRFSGRQFSNSRSEMNVSTLELGDSALYLCASSPQGDSYEQYFGPGTRLTVT.

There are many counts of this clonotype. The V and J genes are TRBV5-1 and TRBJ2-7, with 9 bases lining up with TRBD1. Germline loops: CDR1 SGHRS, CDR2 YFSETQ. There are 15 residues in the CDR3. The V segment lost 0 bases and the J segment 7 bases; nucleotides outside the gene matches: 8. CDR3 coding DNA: TGCGCCAGCAGCTTGGATGGGACAGGGCCGGAGGAGCAGTACTTC. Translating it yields CASSLDGTGPEEQYF.

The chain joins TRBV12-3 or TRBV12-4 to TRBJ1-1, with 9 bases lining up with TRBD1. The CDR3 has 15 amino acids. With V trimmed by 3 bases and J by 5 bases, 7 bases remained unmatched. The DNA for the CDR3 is TGTGCCAGCAGTTTGGTACAGGGGGCAGGGACTGAAGCTTTCTTT. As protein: CASSLVQGAGTEAFF.

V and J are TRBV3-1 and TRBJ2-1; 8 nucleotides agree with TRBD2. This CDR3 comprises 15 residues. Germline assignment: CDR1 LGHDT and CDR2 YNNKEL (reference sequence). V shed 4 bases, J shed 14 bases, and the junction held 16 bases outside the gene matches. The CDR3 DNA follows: TGTGCCAGCAGCCGCTTTGGACCGGGACTCGGGGGGGAGTTCTTC. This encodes CASSRFGPGLGGEFF.

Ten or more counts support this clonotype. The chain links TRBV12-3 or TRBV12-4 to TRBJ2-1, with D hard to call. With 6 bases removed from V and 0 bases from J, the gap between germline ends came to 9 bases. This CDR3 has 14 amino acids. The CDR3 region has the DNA TGTGCCAGCAGGGTCTACAGCTCCTACAATGAGCAGTTCTTC. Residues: CASRVYSSYNEQFF.

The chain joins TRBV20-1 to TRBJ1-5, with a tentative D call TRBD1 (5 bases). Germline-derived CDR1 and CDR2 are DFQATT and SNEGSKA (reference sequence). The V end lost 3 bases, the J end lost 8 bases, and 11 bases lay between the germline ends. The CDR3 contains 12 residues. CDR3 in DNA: TGCAGTGCTAGGACCACGGGGGAGCCCCAGCATTTT. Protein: CSARTTGEPQHF.

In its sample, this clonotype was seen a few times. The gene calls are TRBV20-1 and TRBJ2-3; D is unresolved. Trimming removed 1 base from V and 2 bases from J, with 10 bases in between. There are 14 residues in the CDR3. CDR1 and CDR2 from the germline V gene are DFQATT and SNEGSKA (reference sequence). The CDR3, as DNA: TGCAGTGCTAGAGTGAGTGGGGTCACAGATACGCAGTATTTT. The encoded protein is CSARVSGVTDTQYF.

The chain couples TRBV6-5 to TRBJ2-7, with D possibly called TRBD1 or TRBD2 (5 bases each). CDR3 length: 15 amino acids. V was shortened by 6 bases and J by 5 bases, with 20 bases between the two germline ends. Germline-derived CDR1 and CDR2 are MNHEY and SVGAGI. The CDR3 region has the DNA TGTGCCAGCAGCCCATCGCGAGGGACGCAGCACGAGCAGTACTTC. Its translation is CASSPSRGTQHEQYF.

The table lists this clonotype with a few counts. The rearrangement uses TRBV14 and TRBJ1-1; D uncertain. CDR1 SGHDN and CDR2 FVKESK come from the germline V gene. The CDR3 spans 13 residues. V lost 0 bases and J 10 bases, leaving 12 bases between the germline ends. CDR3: CASSQDGREAAFF. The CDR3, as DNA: TGTGCCAGCAGCCAAGATGGGCGGGAGGCAGCTTTCTTT.

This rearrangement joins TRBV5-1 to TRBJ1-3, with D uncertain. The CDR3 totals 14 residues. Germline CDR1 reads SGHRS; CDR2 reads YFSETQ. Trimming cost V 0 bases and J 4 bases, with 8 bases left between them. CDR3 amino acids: CASSLVGRGNTIYF. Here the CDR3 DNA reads TGCGCCAGCAGCTTGGTAGGAAGGGGAAACACCATATATTTT.

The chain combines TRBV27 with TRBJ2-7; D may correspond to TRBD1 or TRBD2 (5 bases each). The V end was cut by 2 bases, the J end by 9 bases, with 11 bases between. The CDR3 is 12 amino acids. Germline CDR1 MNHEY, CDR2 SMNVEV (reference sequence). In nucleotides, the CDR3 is TGTGCCAGCAGTTTAGGGGGATCTCGGCAGTACTTC. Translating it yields CASSLGGSRQYF.

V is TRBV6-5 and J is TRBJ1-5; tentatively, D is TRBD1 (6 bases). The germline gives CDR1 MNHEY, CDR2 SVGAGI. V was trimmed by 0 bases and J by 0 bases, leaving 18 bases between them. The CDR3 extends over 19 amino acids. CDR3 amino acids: CASSYSTGLTPYSNQPQHF. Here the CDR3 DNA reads TGTGCCAGCAGTTACTCGACAGGACTTACTCCTTATAGCAATCAGCCCCAGCATTTT.

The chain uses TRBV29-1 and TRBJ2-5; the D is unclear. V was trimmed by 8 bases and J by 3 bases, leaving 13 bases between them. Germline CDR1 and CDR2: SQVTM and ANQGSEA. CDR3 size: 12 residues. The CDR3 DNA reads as TGCAGCACACGCCTCGGAAAAGAGACCCAGTACTTC. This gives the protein CSTRLGKETQYF.

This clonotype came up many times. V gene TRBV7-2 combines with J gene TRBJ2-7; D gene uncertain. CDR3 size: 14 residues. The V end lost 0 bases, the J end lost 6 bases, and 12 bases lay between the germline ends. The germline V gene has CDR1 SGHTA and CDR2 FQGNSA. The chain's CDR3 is CASSLAPGTLEQYF. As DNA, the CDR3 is TGTGCCAGCAGCTTAGCCCCAGGAACTCTCGAGCAGTACTTC.

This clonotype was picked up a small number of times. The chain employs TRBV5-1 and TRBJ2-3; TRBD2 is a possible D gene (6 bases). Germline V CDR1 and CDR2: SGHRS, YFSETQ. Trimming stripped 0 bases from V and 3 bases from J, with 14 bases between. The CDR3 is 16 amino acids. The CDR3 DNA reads TGCGCCAGCAGCTTGGGCGCGGGGTACGGTACAGATACGCAGTATTTT. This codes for CASSLGAGYGTDTQYF.

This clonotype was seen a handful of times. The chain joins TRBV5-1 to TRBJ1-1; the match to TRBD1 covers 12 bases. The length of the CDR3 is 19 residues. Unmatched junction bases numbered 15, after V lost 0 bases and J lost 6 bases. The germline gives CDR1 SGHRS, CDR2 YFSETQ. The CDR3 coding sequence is TGCGCCAGCAGCTTGGTCCCACCGGGACAGGGGGCTGTGCCGTCTGAAGCTTTCTTT. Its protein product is CASSLVPPGQGAVPSEAFF.